Presented here are 27 T cell receptor beta chains from one specimen sequenced in a study of T cells in narcolepsy. TCRdb's copy holds only in-frame clones and misses some; the assay was immunoSEQ multiplex PCR. Of around 32,000 clones in the sample, around four fifths are singletons; the top ten hold roughly 2.6%. The material sequenced was CD45RA- memory CD4+ T cells from PBMCs. Receptors were obtained from a human donor with narcolepsy.

The chain joins TRBV29-1 to TRBJ1-2; D gene unclear. Trimming cost V 6 bases and J 6 bases, with 8 bases left between them. Germline CDR1 reads SQVTM; CDR2 reads ANQGSEA. CDR3 size: 10 residues. CDR3 protein: CSVGYDGYTF. The CDR3, as DNA: TGCAGCGTGGGATACGATGGCTACACCTTC.

The CDR3, as DNA: TGTGCCTGGAGTGTTTATAGAAGGCTTGAAGCTTTCTTT. Protein: CAWSVYRRLEAFF. The chain links TRBV30 to TRBJ1-1, with D uncertain. The CDR3 extends over 13 amino acids. The germline V and J ends were trimmed by 0 bases and 7 bases, with 12 bases remaining between them. In germline, CDR1 is GTSNPN, CDR2 SVGIG (reference sequence).

The chain uses TRBV7-2 and TRBJ1-2; 11 bases line up with TRBD1. V gave up 2 bases and J gave up 8 bases; unmatched junction bases: 10. CDR1 is SGHTA and CDR2 is FQGNSA in the germline V gene. The CDR3 spans 16 residues. The chain's CDR3 is CASSLTGQGAFRGYTF. DNA of the CDR3: TGTGCCAGCAGCTTAACAGGACAGGGGGCTTTTAGGGGCTACACCTTC. Drawing the rest from reference TRBV7-2 and TRBJ1-2, the complete variable domain is GAGVSQSPSNKVTEKGKDVELRCDPISGHTALYWYRQSLGQGLEFLIYFQGNSAPDKSGLPSDRFSAERTGGSVSTLTIQRTQQEDSAVYLCASSLTGQGAFRGYTFGSGTRLTVV.

The chain couples TRBV7-2 to TRBJ2-3; a weak D match, TRBD1 (5 bases). The V end lost 1 base, the J end lost 0 bases, and 8 bases lay between the germline ends. Germline V CDR1 and CDR2: SGHTA, FQGNSA. This CDR3 contains 15 residues. The CDR3 DNA is TGTGCCAGCAGCTTAGTAGGGGCTAGCACAGATACGCAGTATTTT. Translation: CASSLVGASTDTQYF.

This clone has only a few counts. The chain combines TRBV7-9 with TRBJ1-2; 8 bases agree with TRBD1. The CDR3 consists of 13 residues. The germline CDR1 and CDR2 sequences are SEHNR and FQNEAQ (reference sequence). V shed 5 bases and J 5 bases; nucleotides not matched to a gene: 4. CDR3 DNA: TGTGCCAGCAGCACAGGGGGGATTTATGGCTACACCTTC. Protein product: CASSTGGIYGYTF.

The chain employs TRBV5-1 and TRBJ1-2, with TRBD1 matching over 7 bases. The germline CDR1 and CDR2 sequences are SGHRS and YFSETQ. CDR3 size: 15 residues. V gave up 4 bases and J gave up 4 bases; unmatched junction bases: 10. CDR3 region: CASSPTQGLSYGYTF. The DNA of the CDR3 is TGCGCCAGCAGCCCCACACAGGGGCTTTCCTATGGCTACACCTTC.

The rearrangement uses TRBV9 and TRBJ2-1, with D possibly matching TRBD2 (6 bases). The CDR3 sequence is 17 residues long. Germline V gene data show CDR1 as SGDLS and CDR2 as YYNGEE. Deletions cut 2 bases from V and 5 bases from J, with 20 bases between. DNA for the CDR3: TGTGCCAGCAGCGTCGGACTACAAGTTACTTCAGACAATGAGCAGTTCTTC. Amino acid sequence: CASSVGLQVTSDNEQFF.

The chain employs TRBV7-2 and TRBJ2-7, with TRBD2 matching over 7 bases. CDR1 is SGHTA, CDR2 FQGNSA, per germline. V was clipped by 5 bases and J by 0 bases; unmatched bases: 7. The CDR3 sequence is 15 residues long. The CDR3 region has the DNA TGTGCCAGCAGCCGTCTAGCGGCAAGCTCCTACGAGCAGTACTTC. Protein product: CASSRLAASSYEQYF.

The chain combines TRBV11-2 with TRBJ2-7, with 10 bases aligning to TRBD1. The trim removed 5 bases at V and 0 bases at J, leaving 13 bases unmatched. This CDR3 is built from 18 residues. Germline V lookup: CDR1 SGHAT, CDR2 FQNNGV. The CDR3 region is CASSPIRRDRGFSYEQYF. In DNA form, the CDR3 reads TGTGCCAGCAGCCCTATAAGACGGGACAGGGGCTTCTCCTACGAGCAGTACTTC.

CDR3 in DNA: TGCGCCAGCACCAAGACCGCGAAACTTAATGAAAAACTGTTTTTT. This sequence encodes CASTKTAKLNEKLFF. The V gene is TRBV5-1, the J gene TRBJ1-4; D uncertain. Between the trimmed V and J ends, which lost 6 bases and 4 bases, there was a span of 16 bases. This CDR3 contains 15 residues. CDR1 and CDR2 (germline): SGHRS, YFSETQ.

As concerns this clone: The junction departs from the called germline gene at one end, perhaps through a read error. The chain is built from TRBV5-1 and TRBJ1-2, with D maybe TRBD1 (6 bases). CDR3 length: 15 amino acids. Germline-derived CDR1 and CDR2 are SGHRS and YFSETQ. This CDR3 is CASRVGQFSVRGYTF. CDR3 DNA: TGTGCCAGCAGAGTCGGACAGTTTTCAGTGCGCGGCTACACCTTC.

In its sample, this clone was seen a few times. The V gene is TRBV7-2, the J gene TRBJ2-2; 10 bases map to TRBD2. The CDR3 is made up of 15 amino acids. Germline CDR1 is SGHTA and CDR2 is FQGNSA. V was pared by 8 bases and J by 5 bases, with 8 bases of the junction left unmatched. The CDR3 bases are TGTGCCAGCGCCCAGCGGGGGGGCCGAACCGGGGAGCTGTTTTTT. This sequence encodes CASAQRGGRTGELFF.

The V call is TRBV20-1, the J call TRBJ2-1; TRBD2 matches at 8 bases. From germline, CDR1 is DFQATT and CDR2 SNEGSKA (reference sequence). Trimming at V came to 7 bases and at J to 7 bases, leaving 3 bases not matched to a gene. This CDR3 is 11 amino acids long. This chain's CDR3 is CSGIAGNEQFF. CDR3 in DNA: TGCAGTGGAATAGCGGGGAATGAGCAGTTCTTC.

This sequence joins TRBV30 and TRBJ2-7, with D perhaps being TRBD1 or TRBD2 (5 bases each). This CDR3 region has 12 residues. Germline V CDR1 and CDR2: GTSNPN, SVGIG (reference sequence). V gave up 5 bases and J gave up 7 bases, with 15 bases separating them. The CDR3 DNA follows: TGTGCCTGGGTCGGGACGTGGGGGGAGCAGTACTTC. Translated: CAWVGTWGEQYF.

The J gene is TRBJ2-3, the V gene TRBV9; no reliable D call. Germline V gene data show CDR1 as SGDLS and CDR2 as YYNGEE. V was pared by 3 bases and J by 0 bases, with 8 bases between. The CDR3 loop spans 14 amino acids. CDR3 sequence: CASSAALSTDTQYF. The CDR3 coding sequence is TGTGCCAGCAGCGCCGCTCTGAGCACAGATACGCAGTATTTT.

V gene TRBV29-1 combines with J gene TRBJ2-3; 9 nucleotides align to TRBD1. Trimming at V came to 7 bases and at J to 1 base, leaving 3 bases not matched to a gene. The CDR3 contains 13 residues. The germline V gene encodes CDR1 SQVTM and CDR2 ANQGSEA. The CDR3 sequence is CSGRDRGTDTQYF. The CDR3 bases are TGCAGCGGCAGGGACAGGGGCACAGATACGCAGTATTTT.

This clone has only a few counts. V and J are TRBV11-1 and TRBJ2-2, with 9 bases that match TRBD2. Germline CDR1 reads SGHAT; CDR2 reads FQDESV (reference sequence). This CDR3 is built from 18 residues. The V segment lost 4 bases and the J segment 3 bases; nucleotides outside the gene matches: 12. CDR3 protein: CASSSPRGGRADTGELFF. CDR3 nucleotide sequence: TGTGCCAGCAGCTCACCCCGAGGCGGGAGGGCCGACACCGGGGAGCTGTTTTTT.

The V gene is TRBV19, the J gene TRBJ2-1; D not resolved. V dropped 1 base and J dropped 11 bases, with 12 bases sitting between them. The germline V gene encodes CDR1 LNHDA and CDR2 SQIVND (reference sequence). The CDR3 is 13 residues long. This CDR3 is CASSIGRDTKQFF. The CDR3 DNA sequence: TGTGCCAGTAGTATAGGCCGCGATACTAAGCAGTTCTTC.

The chain joins TRBV5-4 to TRBJ2-7, with TRBD2 identical over 12 bases. The CDR3 has 16 amino acids. Unmatched junction bases numbered 8, after V lost 4 bases and J lost 3 bases. Germline loops: CDR1 SGHNT, CDR2 YYREEE (reference sequence). DNA for the CDR3: TGTGCCAGCAGCCCCGGACTAGCGGGGCCGAACTACGAGCAGTACTTC. This codes for CASSPGLAGPNYEQYF. The entire variable domain, with the rest obtained from reference TRBV5-4 and TRBJ2-7, is as follows: ETGVTQSPTHLIKTRGQQVTLRCSSQSGHNTVSWYQQALGQGPQFIFQYYREEENGRGNFPPRFSGLQFPNYSSELNVNALELDDSALYLCASSPGLAGPNYEQYFGPGTRLTVT.

This rearrangement joins TRBV28 to TRBJ2-1, with D tentatively TRBD1 (8 bases). The CDR3 length is 14 residues. Germline V gene data show CDR1 as MDHEN and CDR2 as SYDVKM. V dropped 4 bases and J dropped 7 bases, with 14 bases sitting between them. The CDR3 DNA reads as TGTGCCAGCAGTTCGGGGGGACAGGCAAATGAGCAGTTCTTC. This translates into CASSSGGQANEQFF.

V usage is TRBV7-9 and J usage is TRBJ2-7; D tentatively reads TRBD1 or TRBD2 (5 bases each). Germline CDR1 reads SEHNR; CDR2 reads FQNEAQ (reference sequence). Trimming removed 2 bases at V and 2 bases at J, with 10 bases between. The CDR3 covers 14 residues. The CDR3 region is CASSLSGATYEQYF. In DNA, the CDR3 is TGTGCCAGCAGCTTATCCGGGGCCACCTACGAGCAGTACTTC. Full variable domain (remainder filled in from reference TRBV7-9 and TRBJ2-7): DTGVSQNPRHKITKRGQNVTFRCDPISEHNRLYWYRQTLGQGPEFLTYFQNEAQLEKSRLLSDRFSAERPKGSFSTLEIQRTEQGDSAMYLCASSLSGATYEQYFGPGTRLTVT.

The chain couples TRBV19 to TRBJ2-5, with D perhaps TRBD1 (8 bases). The CDR3 contains 13 residues. V lost 3 bases, J lost 7 bases, and 12 bases lay in between. Germline loops: CDR1 LNHDA, CDR2 SQIVND (reference sequence). CDR3 residues: CASSMDREGTQYF. DNA of the CDR3: TGTGCCAGTAGTATGGACAGGGAGGGGACCCAGTACTTC.

This sequence joins TRBV7-2 and TRBJ2-3, with 10 positions matching TRBD2. This CDR3 comprises 16 residues. Per the germline V gene, CDR1 is SGHTA and CDR2 is FQGNSA. V lost 5 bases to trimming and J lost 4 bases; unmatched junction nucleotides: 9. The CDR3 here is CASSHRLAGGADTQYF. DNA for the CDR3: TGTGCCAGCAGCCATCGTTTAGCGGGAGGAGCAGATACGCAGTATTTT.

The chain joins TRBV5-1 to TRBJ2-5, with D perhaps matching TRBD2 (6 bases). The CDR3 is 15 amino acids. The germline CDR1 and CDR2 sequences are SGHRS and YFSETQ. Trimming took off 4 bases at V and 0 bases at J, with 13 bases between the two ends. The CDR3 nucleotides read TGCGCCAGCAGCCGGGCGGGGACGCACCAAGAGACCCAGTACTTC. It encodes CASSRAGTHQETQYF.

The V and J genes are TRBV7-9 and TRBJ2-5; the D gene is possibly TRBD1 (5 bases). The CDR3 has 14 residues. The germline V gene has CDR1 SEHNR and CDR2 FQNEAQ (reference sequence). V was trimmed by 8 bases and J by 2 bases, leaving 15 bases between them. The CDR3 here is CASVPGQIQETQYF. The CDR3 DNA reads as TGTGCCAGCGTTCCAGGGCAGATACAAGAGACCCAGTACTTC.

The V and J genes are TRBV5-1 and TRBJ2-3; D not resolved. Trimming removed 5 bases from V and 2 bases from J, with 12 bases in between. CDR1 and CDR2 (germline): SGHRS, YFSETQ. This CDR3 is built from 14 residues. CDR3 in amino acids: CASRDLPYTDTQYF. The CDR3, as DNA: TGCGCCAGCAGAGATCTGCCGTACACAGATACGCAGTATTTT.

The V call is TRBV28, the J call TRBJ1-4; possibly TRBD1 for D (5 bases). CDR3 size: 14 residues. Between the trimmed V and J ends, which lost 6 bases and 5 bases, there was a span of 13 bases. Germline lookup yields CDR1 MDHEN and CDR2 SYDVKM. The CDR3 loop reads CASRDDRRNEKLFF. The CDR3 DNA sequence: TGTGCCAGCAGAGACGACAGAAGAAATGAAAAACTGTTTTTT.